One sample yielded the 15 T cell receptor beta chains listed below, sequenced in a study of lymphopenia after photon versus proton radiotherapy (dated by TCRdb to the late 2010s). Library prep was done by the immunoSEQ multiplex PCR assay. Sourced from immuneACCESS, this table was stored by TCRdb with only in-frame sequences that have V and J called. A share of the clones is absent; for the studies checked, an unresolved V gene accounts for under half, and the remainder has no known explanation. This sample is represented by approximately 50,000 clones; around 83% of them were singletons. Less than 35% of the sample goes to the ten largest clones. The sequenced sample was peripheral blood, obtained from a patient treated with photon-based radiotherapy. The receptors were sampled from a man in his forties or fifties with gastric cancer.

This chain connects TRBV19 to TRBJ2-7; D is possibly TRBD1 (5 bases). CDR1 and CDR2 from the germline V gene are LNHDA and SQIVND (reference sequence). The CDR3 contains 13 residues. V was trimmed by 2 bases and J by 2 bases, leaving 7 bases between them. The CDR3 is CASSIQGTYEQYF. In nucleotides, the CDR3 is TGTGCCAGTAGTATACAGGGAACCTACGAGCAGTACTTC.

This clone was seen a few times. J is TRBJ1-2 and V is TRBV28; D gene ambiguous. V was cut by 1 base and J by 4 bases, with 10 bases left in between. The CDR3 consists of 14 residues. Germline CDR1 reads MDHEN; CDR2 reads SYDVKM. In DNA form, the CDR3 reads TGTGCCAGCAGTTTATTCCGCATTGCCTATGGCTACACCTTC. The encoded protein is CASSLFRIAYGYTF.

The gene calls are TRBV27 and TRBJ2-5, with 9 bases aligning to TRBD2. The J call may not be correct, given that the DNA end is closer to TRBJ2-7. The CDR3 has 14 residues. The germline CDR1 and CDR2 sequences are MNHEY and SMNVEV (reference sequence). CDR3 bases: TGTGCCAGCAGTATTAGCGGGAGCTCCTACGAGCAGTACTTC. This gives the protein CASSISGSSYEQYF.

The V and J genes are TRBV14 and TRBJ2-7; TRBD1 or TRBD2 may be the D gene (5 bases each). V was pared by 8 bases and J by 2 bases, with 10 bases between. This CDR3 region has 12 residues. CDR1 is SGHDN, CDR2 FVKESK, per germline. The CDR3 here is CASGDQTYEQYF. CDR3 nucleotide sequence: TGTGCCAGCGGGGACCAAACCTACGAGCAGTACTTC.

As to this clone: In the same sample, other DNA sequences code for this CDR3. The V call is TRBV30, the J call TRBJ1-1, with D perhaps matching TRBD1 (6 bases). Trimming took off 3 bases at V and 0 bases at J, with 8 bases between the two ends. There are 13 residues in the CDR3. Germline V lookup: CDR1 GTSNPN, CDR2 SVGIG (reference sequence). The CDR3: CAWSAGVNTEAFF. DNA of the CDR3: TGTGCCTGGAGCGCAGGGGTGAACACTGAAGCTTTCTTT.

The CDR3, as DNA: TGCGCCAGCAGCTTGGGGATCTTGGCGGATGAGACCCAGTACTTC. This gives the protein CASSLGILADETQYF. The rearrangement links TRBV5-1 to TRBJ2-5, with D unclear. This CDR3 spans 15 amino acids. V was trimmed by 0 bases and J by 5 bases, leaving 14 bases between them. Per the germline V gene, CDR1 is SGHRS and CDR2 is YFSETQ.

The rearrangement joins TRBV28 to TRBJ2-2; D not resolved. V was cut by 6 bases and J by 3 bases, with 14 bases left in between. The CDR3 contains 15 residues. Germline V lookup: CDR1 MDHEN, CDR2 SYDVKM. The CDR3 DNA reads TGTGCCAGCAGCCCCCCCAGGACGGACACCGGGGAGCTGTTTTTT. It codes for CASSPPRTDTGELFF.

This clone appeared a single time. The chain employs TRBV19 and TRBJ2-3; D is uncertain. The V and J ends lost 2 bases and 2 bases respectively, with 2 bases between them. Germline V CDR1 and CDR2: LNHDA, SQIVND (reference sequence). This CDR3 contains 12 residues. The DNA of the CDR3 is TGTGCCAGTAGTATACCCACAGATACGCAGTATTTT. This sequence encodes CASSIPTDTQYF.

In this sample, this clone turned up once. The V call is TRBV19, the J call TRBJ2-3, with 8 nucleotides matching TRBD2. CDR1 is LNHDA, CDR2 SQIVND, per germline (reference sequence). V was clipped by 3 bases and J by 4 bases; unmatched bases: 6. This CDR3 is 15 amino acids long. The CDR3: CASSIWREVADTQYF. CDR3 in DNA: TGTGCCAGTAGTATCTGGCGGGAGGTCGCAGATACGCAGTATTTT.

The V call is TRBV4-1, the J call TRBJ2-4; 9 positions agree with TRBD1. The CDR3 has 15 amino acids. Germline CDR1 and CDR2: MGHRA and YSYEKL. With V trimmed by 0 bases and J by 8 bases, 5 bases remained unmatched. The CDR3 DNA follows: TGCGCCAGCAGCCAAGAAGGGACAGGGTTAGACATTCAGTACTTC. This gives the protein CASSQEGTGLDIQYF.

This clone is a singleton in its sample. The rearrangement joins TRBV14 to TRBJ2-1; D not certain. The CDR3 covers 15 residues. Trimming took off 3 bases at V and 1 base at J, with 10 bases between the two ends. From germline, CDR1 is SGHDN and CDR2 FVKESK. CDR3 coding DNA: TGTGCCAGCAGCCACCCCTGGCTATCCTACAATGAGCAGTTCTTC. Its translation is CASSHPWLSYNEQFF.

This rearrangement joins TRBV27 to TRBJ2-1; 7 positions match TRBD2. After removal of 5 bases from V and 6 bases from J, the junction contained 10 bases not matched to a gene. Germline V lookup: CDR1 MNHEY, CDR2 SMNVEV (reference sequence). The CDR3 is made up of 15 amino acids. The CDR3 region is CASSLGPTSSNEQFF. The DNA for the CDR3 is TGTGCCAGCAGTCTCGGCCCGACTAGCAGCAATGAGCAGTTCTTC.

The chain uses TRBV2 and TRBJ1-2; TRBD1 might be the D (5 bases). Trimming stripped 7 bases from V and 4 bases from J, with 25 bases between. This CDR3 is 17 amino acids long. Germline assignment: CDR1 SNHLY and CDR2 FYNNEI. CDR3 sequence (DNA): TGTGCCAGCACAATTAGGGGAGACCCCCGGGCTAGCTATGGCTACACCTTC. This gives the protein CASTIRGDPRASYGYTF.

The chain employs TRBV10-3 and TRBJ2-3, with D perhaps matching TRBD2 (6 bases). CDR3 length equals 12 residues. Between the trimmed V and J ends, which lost 6 bases and 4 bases, there was a span of 8 bases. Looked up from germline, CDR1 is ENHRY and CDR2 is SYGVKD. The CDR3 bases are TGTGCCATCAGCCCGGGGGCAGATACGCAGTATTTT. Encoded protein: CAISPGADTQYF.

This rearrangement joins TRBV10-3 to TRBJ2-1; 11 bases are shared with TRBD2. Trimming cost V 7 bases and J 8 bases; bases outside gene matches: 13. CDR1 is ENHRY, CDR2 SYGVKD, per germline. The CDR3 covers 16 residues. CDR3 protein: CAINNGLAGMEDEQFF. The CDR3 DNA is TGTGCCATCAACAACGGACTAGCGGGTATGGAAGATGAGCAGTTCTTC.